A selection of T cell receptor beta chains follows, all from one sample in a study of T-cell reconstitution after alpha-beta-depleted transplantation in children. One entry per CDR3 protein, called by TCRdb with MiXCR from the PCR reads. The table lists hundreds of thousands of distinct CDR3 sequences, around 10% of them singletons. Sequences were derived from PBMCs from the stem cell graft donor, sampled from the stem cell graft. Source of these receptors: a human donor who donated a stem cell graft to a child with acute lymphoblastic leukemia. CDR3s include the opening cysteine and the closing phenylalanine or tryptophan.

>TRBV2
CASSFRQGPYEQYF
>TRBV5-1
CASSRWEIAGGPLFFEQYF
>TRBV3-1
CASSRQGFGETQYF
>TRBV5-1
CASRTTGATNEKLFF
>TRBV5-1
CASSFWTGANTGELFF
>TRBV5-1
CASSLLTGYFDEQFF
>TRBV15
CATSRDSGGADTQYF
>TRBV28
CASTPGQGATGELFF
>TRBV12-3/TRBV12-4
CASKGGSSYNSPLHF
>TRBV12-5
CASEFGDYGTDTQYF
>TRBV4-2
CASSTGLAGGPSTDTQYF
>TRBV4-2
CASSQEAPGQVGSPLHF
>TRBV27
CASSLFQGTEAFF
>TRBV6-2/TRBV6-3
CASSQTRTSQETQYF
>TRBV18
CASSTGTGFVYEQYF
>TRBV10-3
CAISEEGGATQETQYF
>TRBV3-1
CASSHEGQGIYGYTF
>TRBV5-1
CASSLSRTGGAGANVLTF
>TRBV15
CATGNLGNTIYF
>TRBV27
CASSLSARGMAKNIQYF
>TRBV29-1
CSVRTGGRYEQYF
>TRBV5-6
CASSYQMGAVYNEQFF
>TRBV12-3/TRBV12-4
CASSRTGAGTDTQYF
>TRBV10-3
CAISEASGPYNEQFF
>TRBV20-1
CSGKAPAQGNRPNTDTQYF
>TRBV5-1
CASSWSGGNTEAFF
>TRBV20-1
CSARDPREQGQYF
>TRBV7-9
CASSLQVRGREQYF
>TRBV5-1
CASSLLPLPETQYF
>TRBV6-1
CASSDAQGRFYEQYF
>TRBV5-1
CASSLSRAGGRDTQYF
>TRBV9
CASSVGTGGNSPLHF
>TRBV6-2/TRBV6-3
CASRGMGRTYNEQFF
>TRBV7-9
CASRPGSVSNTGELFF
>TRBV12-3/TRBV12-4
CASRRQIMNTEAFF
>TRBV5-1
CASSNPRQGSSSPLHF
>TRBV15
CATSRGGEGGYQETQYF
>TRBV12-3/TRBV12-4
CASSLVGNYGYTF
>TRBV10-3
CAISGDRGYGYTF
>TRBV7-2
CASSLGLEGGGTQYF
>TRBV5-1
CASSLALGPSYEQYF
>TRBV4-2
CASSQDWGGQGRQPQHF
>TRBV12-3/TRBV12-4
CASSFRVQEKLFF
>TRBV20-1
CSAWKDGSFVREKLFF
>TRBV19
CASSLGTSPETQYF
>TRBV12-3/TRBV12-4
CASSPPGGGFTGELFF
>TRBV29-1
CGAQSGLATNEKLFF
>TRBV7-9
CASTLKTPDTQYF
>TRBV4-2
CASSQDLVAGGGLQETQYF
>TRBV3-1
CASSSRSKRGDTQYF
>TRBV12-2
CASRRRGVGQPQHF
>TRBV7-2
CASSTPRGRVKGYTF
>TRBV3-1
CASSQAGQGGGELFF
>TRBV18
CASSSIDGGKPQHF
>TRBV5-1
CASSLEGSLNTGELFF
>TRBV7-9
CASSGTGRRTVREQYF
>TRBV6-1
CASSEVRQDNSPLHF
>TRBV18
CASSPQTTDGEAFF
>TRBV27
CASSLNNLREQFF
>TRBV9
CASSVSLARFEETQYF